These 21 T cell receptor beta chains were sequenced from one sample in a study of T cells after yellow fever vaccination. TCRdb ran MiXCR on the 5' RACE reads and lists one entry per CDR3 protein. The top ten hold more than 15% of the sample, which has 300,000 to 400,000 distinct CDR3 sequences, over 8% seen once. Sequences were derived from PBMCs, sampled on the day of the first yellow fever vaccination. The receptors shown here come from a young man who received the YFV17D yellow fever vaccine.

This clonotype was picked up a small number of times. The chain has TRBV20-1 and TRBJ1-3, with D uncertain. Germline-derived CDR1 and CDR2 are DFQATT and SNEGSKA (reference sequence). V was clipped by 0 bases and J by 2 bases, with 8 bases between them. This CDR3 has 14 amino acids. CDR3 sequence reads: CSARDLKTGNTIYF. The CDR3 nucleotides are TGCAGTGCTAGAGATCTTAAAACTGGAAACACCATATATTTT.

There are many counts of this clonotype. V usage is TRBV20-1 and J usage is TRBJ2-3; 13 bases line up with TRBD2. Germline CDR1 is DFQATT and CDR2 is SNEGSKA (reference sequence). V shed 1 base, J shed 7 bases, and the junction held 5 bases outside the gene matches. The CDR3 extends over 15 amino acids. The DNA for the CDR3 is TGCAGTGCTAGAGGGACTAGCGGGGGATCTAATACGCAGTATTTT. Its protein is CSARGTSGGSNTQYF.

V and J are TRBV28 and TRBJ2-1; 8 nucleotides agree with TRBD1. Trimming at V came to 8 bases and at J to 0 bases, leaving 3 bases not matched to a gene. The germline CDR1 and CDR2 sequences are MDHEN and SYDVKM. The CDR3 is 14 residues long. CDR3 coding DNA: TGTGCCAGCGGGGACAGGAGCTCCTACAATGAGCAGTTCTTC. Translation: CASGDRSSYNEQFF.

This clonotype occurred a few times. V and J are TRBV7-9 and TRBJ2-3; tentative D call: TRBD2 (6 bases). Germline V gene sequence: CDR1 SEHNR, CDR2 FQNEAQ (reference sequence). Trimming cost V 8 bases and J 0 bases, with 12 bases left between them. This CDR3 spans 14 amino acids. DNA of the CDR3: TGTGCCAGCTCCGGGAGCGGGAGCACAGATACGCAGTATTTT. Amino acids: CASSGSGSTDTQYF.

This chain connects TRBV27 to TRBJ2-1; unclear D gene. V was pared by 5 bases and J by 8 bases, with 25 bases between. Germline values: CDR1 MNHEY, CDR2 SMNVEV (reference sequence). The CDR3 spans 17 residues. The CDR3: CASSTLSGRPVPHEQFF. Here the CDR3 DNA reads TGTGCCAGCAGTACCCTCTCAGGACGCCCGGTCCCCCATGAGCAGTTCTTC.

Only a few counts were recorded for this clonotype. The chain is built from TRBV7-9 and TRBJ2-7; 7 bases match TRBD2. Trimming removed 0 bases from V and 6 bases from J; junction bases left unmatched: 2. The CDR3 is made up of 13 amino acids. Germline V gene data show CDR1 as SEHNR and CDR2 as FQNEAQ (reference sequence). This chain's CDR3 is CASSLASGGEQYV. As DNA, the CDR3 is TGTGCCAGCAGCTTAGCGTCGGGGGGCGAGCAGTACGTC.

This clonotype came up a few times. This rearrangement joins TRBV9 to TRBJ2-2; no clear D. Trimming left V 3 bases short and J 7 bases short, with 16 bases between. The CDR3 spans 15 residues. The germline V gene encodes CDR1 SGDLS and CDR2 YYNGEE. The DNA for the CDR3 is TGTGCCAGCAGCGGGGGTGCCGGAGTAGGCGGGGAGCTGTTTTTT. It yields the protein CASSGGAGVGGELFF.

V gene TRBV5-1 combines with J gene TRBJ2-2; possible D gene TRBD1, 6 bases. Between the trimmed V and J ends, which lost 10 bases and 4 bases, there was a span of 23 bases. There are 16 residues in the CDR3. The germline V gene has CDR1 SGHRS and CDR2 YFSETQ. DNA of the CDR3: TGCGCCGTGAGGACAGACGGGGTAATATCCACCGGGGAGCTGTTTTTT. Amino acids: CAVRTDGVISTGELFF.

This clonotype was seen only a few times. The chain carries TRBV20-1 and TRBJ2-3, with a possible D match to TRBD1 (6 bases). The CDR3 runs 13 residues. V shed 3 bases and J shed 0 bases, with 7 bases lying between them. Germline V gene data show CDR1 as DFQATT and CDR2 as SNEGSKA (reference sequence). Here the CDR3 DNA reads TGCAGTGCTAGCACAGGGAGCACAGATACGCAGTATTTT. As protein: CSASTGSTDTQYF.

This clonotype was recorded a few times. The chain carries TRBV7-9 and TRBJ1-1; D is possibly TRBD1 (6 bases). V was pared by 4 bases and J by 3 bases, with 9 bases between. The CDR3 loop spans 13 amino acids. Germline V lookup: CDR1 SEHNR, CDR2 FQNEAQ (reference sequence). The CDR3 DNA reads TGTGCCAGCAGCTGGAACAGGGACACTGAAGCTTTCTTT. Protein product: CASSWNRDTEAFF.

This clonotype was recorded a few times. This chain connects TRBV11-1 to TRBJ1-2, with D unclear. V lost 3 bases and J 0 bases, leaving 20 bases between the germline ends. CDR1 is SGHAT and CDR2 is FQDESV in the germline V gene (reference sequence). The CDR3 sequence is 18 residues long. The CDR3 region has the DNA TGTGCCAGCAGCTTTACCGGTGCGGAAACCTTTGCTAACTATGGCTACACCTTC. The encoded protein is CASSFTGAETFANYGYTF. Drawing the rest from reference TRBV11-1 and TRBJ1-2, the complete variable domain is EAEVAQSPRYKITEKSQAVAFWCDPISGHATLYWYRQILGQGPELLVQFQDESVVDDSQLPKDRFSAERLKGVDSTLKIQPAELGDSAMYLCASSFTGAETFANYGYTFGSGTRLTVV.

This clonotype was observed a handful of times. The chain links TRBV6-5 to TRBJ2-7; D gene ambiguous. The CDR3 has 16 amino acids. Trimming removed 4 bases from V and 5 bases from J, with 21 bases in between. Germline V CDR1 and CDR2: MNHEY, SVGAGI. For the CDR3, the DNA is TGTGCCAGCAGTTCCGCTCTTCGAAGGCCCCCCCACGAGCAGTACTTC. This gives the protein CASSSALRRPPHEQYF.

V is TRBV7-2 and J is TRBJ1-1; 7 bases agree with TRBD1. This CDR3 comprises 13 residues. Trimming cost V 0 bases and J 14 bases; bases outside gene matches: 9. CDR1 and CDR2 (germline): SGHTA, FQGNSA. The DNA of the CDR3 is TGTGCCAGCAGCTTAGCCTTGGACAGGACGACGTTCTTT. It codes for CASSLALDRTTFF.

There are a few counts of this clonotype. The CDR3 loop reads CASRLNGQETQYF. CDR3 nucleotides: TGTGCCAGCAGGCTCAACGGGCAAGAGACCCAGTACTTC. This chain joins TRBV12-3 or TRBV12-4 and TRBJ2-5; no firm D call. The CDR3 has 13 amino acids. Trimming left V 6 bases short and J 2 bases short, with 10 bases between.

Many counts were recorded for this clonotype. This sequence joins TRBV15 and TRBJ2-7; 9 nucleotides match TRBD1. Trimming removed 0 bases from V and 1 base from J; junction bases left unmatched: 4. CDR3 length: 16 residues. Germline V lookup: CDR1 LNHNV, CDR2 YYDKDF (reference sequence). CDR3 residues: CATSRDLGTGSYEQYV. CDR3 nucleotides: TGTGCCACCAGCAGAGATTTAGGGACAGGGTCCTACGAGCAGTACGTC.

This clonotype was counted between two and nine times. The genes are TRBV6-2 or TRBV6-3 and TRBJ1-5; D gene ambiguous. This CDR3 has 13 amino acids. Germline V gene data show CDR1 as MNHEY and CDR2 as SVGEGT. Trimming removed 6 bases at V and 3 bases at J, with 9 bases between. The CDR3: CASSPRINQPQHF. The DNA of the CDR3 is TGTGCCAGCAGCCCACGAATCAATCAGCCCCAGCATTTT.

This chain connects TRBV7-8 to TRBJ2-7; 9 bases map to TRBD1. The V segment lost 4 bases and the J segment 3 bases; nucleotides outside the gene matches: 4. The CDR3 runs to 14 residues. Germline V CDR1 and CDR2: SGHVS, FQNEAQ. CDR3 loop: CASSYRTGVYEQYV. CDR3 coding DNA: TGTGCCAGCAGCTACCGGACAGGGGTCTACGAGCAGTACGTC.

This clonotype was observed a handful of times. The chain has TRBV7-2 and TRBJ1-6; TRBD1 is a possible D gene (5 bases). Germline assignment: CDR1 SGHTA and CDR2 FQGNSA. V was shortened by 2 bases and J by 3 bases, with 8 bases between the two germline ends. This CDR3 comprises 15 residues. CDR3: CASSLQGLYNSPLHF. DNA for the CDR3: TGTGCCAGCAGCTTACAGGGCCTCTATAATTCACCCCTCCACTTT.

This clonotype was detected many times. The CDR3 protein is CASSFPTVSETQYF. The CDR3 DNA sequence: TGTGCCAGCAGCTTCCCGACTGTCTCAGAGACCCAGTACTTC. The V and J genes are TRBV2 and TRBJ2-5; no clear D gene. CDR3 length equals 14 residues. Germline CDR1 SNHLY, CDR2 FYNNEI. V lost 6 bases and J 4 bases, leaving 15 bases between the germline ends.

This clonotype has a handful of counts. The V and J genes are TRBV7-9 and TRBJ1-3; D is unresolved. Germline CDR1 is SEHNR and CDR2 is FQNEAQ (reference sequence). This CDR3 comprises 13 residues. V was pared by 5 bases and J by 2 bases, with 7 bases between. CDR3 bases: TGTGCCAGCAGCCCCTCGACTGGAAACACCATATATTTT. The encoded protein is CASSPSTGNTIYF.

The chain has TRBV12-3 or TRBV12-4 and TRBJ2-7, with D perhaps assigned TRBD1 or TRBD2 (5 bases each). This CDR3 has 15 residues. Trimming took off 6 bases at V and 2 bases at J, with 17 bases between the two ends. The CDR3 coding sequence is TGTGCCAGCAGCCTAGACGGTGGGGGACCCTACGAGCAGTACTTC. Protein product: CASSLDGGGPYEQYF.